The rows below give T cell receptor beta chains drawn from one sample of a study of shared clonotypes between healthy human individuals. Here immunoSEQ multiplex PCR was the method, and the copy in TCRdb shows in-frame clones only, minus some. The data hold about 580,000 clones, with 95% to 98% observed a single time. Sequencing was carried out using naive CD8+ T cells sorted from blood. These receptors were taken from a man in his thirties or forties in good health. The CDR3 runs from the conserved cysteine through the conserved F or W. D genes are given only for firm matches. Part of the rows lack a size; the others show once, few, many or a class for expanded clones.

v_gene	abundance	d_gene	j_gene	CDR3aa	CDR3nt
TRBV6-1	-	-	TRBJ2-1	CASSGQKISEQFF	TGTGCCAGCAGTGGGCAGAAGATTTCTGAGCAGTTCTTC
TRBV11-2	once	-	TRBJ2-1	CASSLDGYARSGEQFF	TGTGCCAGCAGCTTAGATGGGTATGCCAGGTCAGGTGAGCAGTTCTTC
TRBV10-3	-	-	TRBJ2-7	CAISDRGLSYEQYF	TGTGCCATCAGTGACAGGGGCCTTTCCTACGAGCAGTACTTC
TRBV19	-	TRBD2	TRBJ2-2	CASSHIVLREDSTGELFF	TGTGCCAGTAGTCACATAGTCCTACGGGAGGATAGCACCGGGGAGCTGTTTTTT
TRBV5-4	-	-	TRBJ2-2	CASSPLGGAGTGELFF	TGTGCCAGCAGCCCGCTCGGGGGAGCAGGAACCGGGGAGCTGTTTTTT
TRBV4-1	-	TRBD1	TRBJ2-7	CASSQERDRAYEQYF	TGCGCCAGCAGCCAAGAAAGGGACAGGGCCTACGAGCAGTACTTC
TRBV25-1	-	-	TRBJ2-1	CASSESYQGNEQFF	TGTGCCAGCAGTGAATCCTACCAGGGCAATGAGCAGTTCTTC
TRBV14	-	-	TRBJ2-7	CASSQGAGPHEQYF	TGTGCCAGCAGCCAAGGGGCAGGGCCTCACGAGCAGTACTTC
TRBV7-9	-	-	TRBJ2-3	CASSLWSLSGTDTQYF	TGTGCCAGCAGCTTATGGTCCCTGTCCGGCACAGATACGCAGTATTTT
TRBV18	-	-	TRBJ2-3	CASLPDGDTQYF	TGTGCCAGCTTACCGGACGGCGATACGCAGTATTTT
TRBV7-9	-	-	TRBJ2-7	CASSPPLDTVGAYEQYF	TGTGCCAGCAGCCCGCCCCTGGATACCGTAGGGGCCTACGAGCAGTACTTC
TRBV4-1	-	-	TRBJ1-5	CASSQERVGGNQPQHF	TGCGCCAGCAGCCAAGAACGTGTAGGAGGCAATCAGCCCCAGCATTTT
TRBV6-5	-	-	TRBJ2-3	CASSYSRFGTDTQYF	TGTGCCAGCAGTTACTCCCGGTTTGGCACAGATACGCAGTATTTT
TRBV4-1	-	-	TRBJ2-1	CASSQGQSGGIYDYNEQFF	TGCGCCAGCAGCCAAGGCCAGTCCGGCGGGATATACGACTACAATGAGCAGTTCTTC
TRBV7-9	-	TRBD2	TRBJ2-7	CASSAPGLAGGRYEQYF	TGTGCCAGCAGCGCCCCGGGACTAGCGGGAGGCCGTTACGAGCAGTACTTC
TRBV2	-	TRBD1	TRBJ2-5	CASSEAQSGQGYETQYF	TGTGCCAGCAGTGAAGCCCAATCGGGACAGGGTTACGAGACCCAGTACTTC
TRBV2	-	TRBD2	TRBJ2-7	CASQLAGDSYEQYF	TGTGCCAGCCAACTAGCGGGAGATTCTTACGAGCAGTACTTC
TRBV27	-	-	TRBJ1-5	CASSLGINQPQHF	TGTGCCAGCAGTTTGGGGATCAATCAGCCCCAGCATTTT
TRBV28	-	-	TRBJ2-7	CASSFSGHNEQYF	TGTGCCAGCAGTTTTTCCGGGCACAACGAGCAGTACTTC
TRBV6-6	-	-	TRBJ1-5	CASNEYNQPQHF	TGTGCCAGCAATGAGTACAATCAGCCCCAGCATTTT
TRBV7-9	-	TRBD2	TRBJ2-7	CASSHRDYTVEEQYF	TGTGCCAGCAGCCACCGGGACTATACGGTGGAGGAGCAGTACTTC
TRBV2	-	-	TRBJ1-1	CASSEKRVPVNTEAFF	TGTGCCAGCAGTGAAAAGCGAGTTCCGGTGAACACTGAAGCTTTCTTT
TRBV4-1	-	-	TRBJ1-1	CASSQGSKSLDEAFF	TGCGCCAGCAGCCAAGGGTCAAAAAGTCTGGATGAAGCTTTCTTT
TRBV27	-	TRBD1	TRBJ1-1	CASSRQGMNTEAFF	TGTGCCAGCAGTCGACAGGGCATGAACACTGAAGCTTTCTTT
TRBV4-3	-	-	TRBJ2-1	CASSQDGDASSYNEQFF	TGCGCCAGCAGCCAAGATGGGGACGCCAGCTCCTACAATGAGCAGTTCTTC
TRBV5-6	-	-	TRBJ2-7	CASSFRRRRYEQYF	TGTGCCAGCAGCTTTAGGCGGAGACGTTACGAGCAGTACTTC
TRBV30	-	TRBD2	TRBJ2-5	CAWEAGHGQETQYF	TGTGCCTGGGAAGCGGGGCACGGCCAAGAGACCCAGTACTTC
TRBV10-3	-	TRBD1	TRBJ2-1	CAISESVRDRVYNEQFF	TGTGCCATCAGTGAGTCGGTTCGGGACAGGGTGTACAATGAGCAGTTCTTC
TRBV11-2	-	TRBD2	TRBJ2-7	CASRFPSGTSGPIEQYF	TGTGCCAGCAGATTCCCCAGCGGGACTAGCGGCCCCATTGAGCAGTACTTC
TRBV7-9	-	TRBD2	TRBJ2-1	CASSDGTKDIQFF	TGTGCCAGCAGCGACGGGACTAAGGACATACAGTTCTTC
TRBV28	-	-	TRBJ1-2	CASRAKGGGYGYTF	TGTGCCAGCAGGGCCAAGGGAGGGGGCTATGGCTACACCTTC
TRBV13	-	-	TRBJ1-3	CASSFYEISGNTIYF	TGTGCCAGCAGCTTCTACGAGATCTCTGGAAACACCATATATTTT
TRBV7-9	-	TRBD1	TRBJ1-2	CASSLARTGDYGYTF	TGTGCCAGCAGCTTAGCGCGAACAGGGGACTATGGCTACACCTTC
TRBV4-3	-	TRBD2	TRBJ2-7	CASSQELSGSLNEQYF	TGCGCCAGCAGCCAAGAACTGAGCGGGAGTCTGAACGAGCAGTACTTC
TRBV7-9	-	-	TRBJ2-2	CASSRGRTGELFF	TGTGCCAGCAGCAGAGGACGAACCGGGGAGCTGTTTTTT
TRBV25-1	-	TRBD1	TRBJ2-1	CASFGTGANEQFF	TGTGCCAGCTTTGGGACAGGGGCTAATGAGCAGTTCTTC
TRBV7-8	-	-	TRBJ1-5	CASSLGGPYSNQPQHF	TGTGCCAGCAGCTTAGGGGGACCATATAGCAATCAGCCCCAGCATTTT
TRBV5-5	once	TRBD2	TRBJ2-7	CASSSAGTGEGLAGEQYF	TGTGCCAGCAGCTCCGCCGGGACAGGCGAGGGACTAGCGGGCGAGCAGTACTTC
TRBV27	-	TRBD2	TRBJ2-7	CASSLGLAVYEQYF	TGTGCCAGCAGTTTAGGGCTAGCGGTCTACGAGCAGTACTTC
TRBV7-9	-	-	TRBJ2-5	CASCLCQPSVSLEETQYF	TGTGCCAGCTGCCTATGCCAACCCTCGGTGTCCCTTGAAGAGACCCAGTACTTC
TRBV7-2	-	-	TRBJ2-7	CASSLEGLPYEQYF	TGTGCCAGCAGCTTAGAAGGCTTACCCTACGAGCAGTACTTC
TRBV11-2	once	-	TRBJ2-1	CASSLETGTPIYNEQFF	TGTGCCAGCAGCTTAGAGACCGGGACCCCCATCTACAATGAGCAGTTCTTC
TRBV14	-	-	TRBJ2-2	CASSQGPPERRTGELFF	TGTGCCAGCAGCCAAGGGCCCCCAGAAAGACGCACCGGGGAGCTGTTTTTT
TRBV5-4	-	TRBD1	TRBJ2-7	CASSYGQGLSREQYF	TGTGCCAGCAGCTACGGACAGGGGCTATCTCGCGAGCAGTACTTC
TRBV27	-	-	TRBJ1-1	CASSLSLGQTEAFF	TGTGCCAGCAGTTTATCCCTAGGCCAAACTGAAGCTTTCTTT
TRBV28	-	TRBD1	TRBJ1-1	CASSPRQTGRTAFF	TGTGCCAGCAGCCCCCGGCAGACAGGGCGCACAGCTTTCTTT
TRBV6-5	-	-	TRBJ1-5	CASSYGAGNQPQHF	TGTGCCAGCAGTTACGGTGCAGGCAATCAGCCCCAGCATTTT
TRBV19	-	-	TRBJ2-1	CASSLILDARNNEQFF	TGTGCCAGTAGTCTCATCCTAGATGCCAGGAACAATGAGCAGTTCTTC
TRBV7-3	-	TRBD2	TRBJ2-1	CASSLSTSGSGEQFF	TGTGCCAGCAGCTTAAGTACTAGCGGGAGTGGTGAGCAGTTCTTC
TRBV4-1	-	TRBD1	TRBJ1-5	CASSQEDRGNQPQHF	TGCGCCAGCAGCCAGGAGGACAGGGGGAATCAGCCCCAGCATTTT
TRBV29-1	once	-	TRBJ1-1	CSVEVPHPMNTEAFF	TGCAGCGTTGAAGTTCCTCATCCCATGAACACTGAAGCTTTCTTT
TRBV2	-	-	TRBJ1-5	CASSEFGQIGASNQPQHF	TGTGCCAGCAGTGAATTTGGGCAAATCGGGGCGAGCAATCAGCCCCAGCATTTT
TRBV27	-	TRBD2	TRBJ2-1	CASSLTSGGSYNEQFF	TGTGCCAGCAGTTTAACTAGCGGGGGCTCCTACAATGAGCAGTTCTTC